The present entry profiles one T cell receptor beta chain with its context. Its antigen is not identified. PCR involved 60 Vbeta and 13 Jbeta primers. Measured with immunoSEQ multiplex PCR; TCRdb has only the in-frame clones, and not every one. The table has roughly 140,000 clones, around 77% seen once. This sample stems from a study of cytomegalovirus exposure and HLA in healthy donors. Broader study findings: Per a prior analysis, the majority of TCR beta V segments were productive roughly 87% or roughly 30% of the time. Reports state that TCR beta sequences accurately predicted most subjects' HLA-A and HLA-B alleles.

Germline assignment: CDR1 SNHLY and CDR2 FYNNEI. The CDR3 totals 15 residues. Unmatched junction bases numbered 7, after V lost 2 bases and J lost 6 bases. The sample comprised PBMCs. This chain uses TRBV2 with TRBJ1-5; 7 bases agree with TRBD1. The source is a woman aged 35 to 49 in good health and CMV-seropositive. The CDR3 protein is CASSELTGIGQPQHF. The CDR3 DNA reads as TGTGCCAGCAGTGAACTGACAGGGATTGGTCAGCCCCAGCATTTT.